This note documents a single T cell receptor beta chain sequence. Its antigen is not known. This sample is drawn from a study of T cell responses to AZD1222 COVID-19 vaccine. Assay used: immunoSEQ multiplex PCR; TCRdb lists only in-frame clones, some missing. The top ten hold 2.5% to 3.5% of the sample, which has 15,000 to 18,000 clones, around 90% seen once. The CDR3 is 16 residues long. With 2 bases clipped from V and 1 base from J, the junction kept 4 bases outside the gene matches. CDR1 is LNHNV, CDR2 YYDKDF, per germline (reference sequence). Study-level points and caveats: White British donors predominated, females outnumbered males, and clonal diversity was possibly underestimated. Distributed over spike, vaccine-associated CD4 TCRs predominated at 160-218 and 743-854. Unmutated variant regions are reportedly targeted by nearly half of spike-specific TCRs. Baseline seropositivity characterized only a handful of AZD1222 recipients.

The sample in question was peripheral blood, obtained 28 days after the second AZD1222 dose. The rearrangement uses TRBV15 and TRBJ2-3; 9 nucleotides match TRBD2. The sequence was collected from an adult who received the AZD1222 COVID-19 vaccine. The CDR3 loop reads CATSRLAGFGTDTQYF. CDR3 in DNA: TGTGCCACCAGCAGACTAGCGGGGTTCGGCACAGATACGCAGTATTTT.